These 5 T cell receptor beta chains share one sample of origin, sequenced in a study of control samples from healthy donors and cancer patients. The protocol was immunoSEQ multiplex PCR, while the TCRdb copy is restricted to in-frame clones and leaves out a portion. Among 65,000 to 90,000 clones, 89% were seen once, and the ten largest hold approximately 8.8%. Sequenced input: PBMCs. These receptors came from a woman between 50 and 59 years old with colorectal cancer.

This chain joins TRBV7-3 and TRBJ1-4; possibly TRBD1 for D (6 bases). Germline assignment: CDR1 SGHTA and CDR2 FQGTGA. V was clipped by 5 bases and J by 5 bases, with 15 bases between them. The CDR3 runs to 15 residues. CDR3 in amino acids: CASSPSRGGNEKLFF. For the CDR3, the DNA is TGTGCCAGCAGCCCCTCGCGCGGGGGCAATGAAAAACTGTTTTTT.

The chain is built from TRBV25-1 and TRBJ2-7; perhaps TRBD2 as D (5 bases). V was shortened by 4 bases and J by 2 bases, with 12 bases between the two germline ends. The CDR3 sequence is 14 residues long. Germline CDR1 is MGHDK and CDR2 is SYGVNS. CDR3 residues: CASSGHRRAYEQYV. CDR3 DNA sequence: TGTGCCAGCAGTGGTCACCGGCGGGCCTACGAGCAGTACGTC.

This clone was seen a single time. This chain uses TRBV5-6 with TRBJ2-3; the D is unclear. Looked up from germline, CDR1 is SGHDT and CDR2 is YYEEEE. The CDR3 has 14 amino acids. Trimming removed 1 base at V and 3 bases at J, with 9 bases between. CDR3 protein: CASSLLGRTDTQYF. The CDR3 DNA follows: TGTGCCAGCAGCTTGTTAGGACGGACAGATACGCAGTATTTT.

This clone was seen only once. The chain links TRBV18 to TRBJ1-2; D is undetermined. Germline CDR1 is KGHSH and CDR2 is LQKENI. CDR3 size: 16 residues. Trimming removed 0 bases at V and 0 bases at J, with 11 bases between. The CDR3 DNA reads TGTGCCAGCTCACCACCATCTTCCGGGGCTAACTATGGCTACACCTTC. Translation gives CASSPPSSGANYGYTF.

V gene TRBV15 combines with J gene TRBJ1-5, with D perhaps TRBD1 (5 bases). This CDR3 has 16 residues. V lost 3 bases, J lost 2 bases, and 14 bases lay in between. The germline V gene encodes CDR1 LNHNV and CDR2 YYDKDF (reference sequence). DNA of the CDR3: TGTGCCACCAGCAGTAAATCAGGGATCGGCAATCAGCCCCAGCATTTT. Amino acid sequence: CATSSKSGIGNQPQHF.